Detailed here is one TCR beta chain. Antigen specificity is unknown. The data stem from a study of shared clonotypes between healthy human individuals. Points from the study as a whole: Naive subsets tended to show greater estimated richness than memory subsets.

CDR1 SGHNT and CDR2 YYREEE come from the germline V gene (reference sequence). The CDR3 is 14 residues long. Between the trimmed V and J ends, which lost 0 bases and 5 bases, there was a span of 12 bases. Authors' processing steps: Junction-only sequences without quality scores came from ImmunoSEQ, so filtering differed. Assay used: immunoSEQ multiplex PCR; TCRdb lists only in-frame clones, some missing. V, J and clone size reflect that table, while D and trimming were determined from the DNA. The data show approximately 2,000,000 clones, approximately 90% seen once. The donor population consisted of healthy HIV-negative adults with no recent acute infections or vaccinations.

The chain is built from TRBV5-4 and TRBJ2-7, with D possibly being TRBD2 (5 bases). The sequence was obtained from a man aged 18 to 35 in good health. Some clones in this sample may be carry-over from other donors' samples. Sequencing was carried out using naive CD4+ T cells from PBMCs. Stated subset: CD45RA+ positively selected. DNA for the CDR3: TGTGCCAGCAGCTTGGGGGCCGCCGGGGACGAGCAGTACTTC. Translating gives CASSLGAAGDEQYF.